This T cell receptor (beta chain) was retrieved from a study of T cell responses to AZD1222 COVID-19 vaccine. Study outcomes and limitations: Dominant at 160-218 and 743-854, vaccine-associated CD4 TCRs also spanned spike. Just a handful of AZD1222 recipients tested seropositive at baseline. Sampled repertoires all dated from after the peak T cell response. It should be noted that donors were predominantly white British and more often female, and clonal diversity was possibly underestimated.

Method: immunoSEQ multiplex PCR; TCRdb's copy keeps in-frame clones and lacks some. The table includes 150,000 to 180,000 clones, about 85% detected once. This clone was recorded only once. Its target is not known. The CDR3 has 12 residues. CDR1 MNHEY and CDR2 SMNVEV come from the germline V gene (reference sequence). Trimming removed 8 bases at V and 5 bases at J, with 10 bases between. This rearrangement joins TRBV27 to TRBJ1-5, with D possibly matching TRBD1 (5 bases). The source is an adult who had recovered from COVID-19. Source: peripheral blood, taken after recovery from COVID-19. The DNA for the CDR3 is TGTGCCAGCGGGCGCAGGGATCAGCCCCAGCATTTT. Amino acid sequence: CASGRRDQPQHF.